The T cell receptor (beta chain) described here comes from a study of shared clonotypes between healthy human individuals. Deep-level settings were used for running the assay. The assay was immunoSEQ multiplex PCR, and TCRdb's table has in-frame clones only and misses some. The sample consists of approximately 2.5 million clones, more than 90% of them appearing once. Study-wide points: A few donors held 4.5% to 5% of naive CD4 clonotypes in common.

Caucasian adults living in Nashville, Tennessee, provided all samples. Germline CDR1 is MGHRA and CDR2 is YSYEKL. This CDR3 comprises 14 residues. V lost 5 bases to trimming and J lost 5 bases, with 15 bases between them. To note about this clone: The antigen is not known.

The TCR comes from a man between 18 and 29 years old in good health. The sequenced material came from naive CD4+ T cells sorted from blood. As for subset: CD45RA+ positively selected. The chain uses TRBV4-1 and TRBJ1-1, with D perhaps TRBD1 (5 bases). CDR3 sequence reads: CASSETPGRTEAFF. CDR3 coding DNA: TGCGCCAGCAGCGAAACTCCGGGGCGGACTGAAGCTTTCTTT.